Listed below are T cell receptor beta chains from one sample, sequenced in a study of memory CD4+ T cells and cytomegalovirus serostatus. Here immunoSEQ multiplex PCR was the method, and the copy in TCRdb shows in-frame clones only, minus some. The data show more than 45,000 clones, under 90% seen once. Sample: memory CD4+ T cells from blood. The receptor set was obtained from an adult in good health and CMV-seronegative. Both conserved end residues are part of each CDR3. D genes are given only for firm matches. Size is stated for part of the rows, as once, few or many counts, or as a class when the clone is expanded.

CDR3 DNA: TGTGCCACCAGCAGAGAGGGGGGTTACGAGCAGTACTTC
CDR3 protein: CATSREGGYEQYF
J gene: TRBJ2-7
D gene: NA
V gene: TRBV15
clone size: NA

CDR3 DNA: TGTGCCAGCAGCTTCCAGGGTGGGTACGAGCAGTACTTC
CDR3 protein: CASSFQGGYEQYF
J gene: TRBJ2-7
D gene: NA
V gene: TRBV11-2
clone size: NA

CDR3 DNA: TGTGCCAGCAGTGTTCCCGGGACAGGGGTTAGTTATGGCTACACCTTC
CDR3 protein: CASSVPGTGVSYGYTF
J gene: TRBJ1-2
D gene: TRBD1
V gene: TRBV6-1
clone size: NA

CDR3 DNA: TGTGCCAGCTCACCAACGACGCTTTCAGCGGTTTGGACTGAAGCTTTCTTT
CDR3 protein: CASSPTTLSAVWTEAFF
J gene: TRBJ1-1
D gene: NA
V gene: TRBV18
clone size: NA

CDR3 DNA: TGTGCCAGCGGGAGTGGGGCAATCTATAATTCACCCCTCCACTTT
CDR3 protein: CASGSGAIYNSPLHF
J gene: TRBJ1-6
D gene: NA
V gene: TRBV2
clone size: NA

CDR3 DNA: TGTGCCAGCAGTGATCGTAAGATTGTCTATAATTCACCCCTCCACTTT
CDR3 protein: CASSDRKIVYNSPLHF
J gene: TRBJ1-6
D gene: NA
V gene: TRBV6-1
clone size: NA

CDR3 DNA: TGTGCCAGCAGTGACGGACACTATGGCTACACCTTC
CDR3 protein: CASSDGHYGYTF
J gene: TRBJ1-2
D gene: NA
V gene: TRBV2
clone size: few

CDR3 DNA: TGTGCCAGCAGTGTGCAAGGACAGGGGTACGAGCAGTACTTC
CDR3 protein: CASSVQGQGYEQYF
J gene: TRBJ2-7
D gene: TRBD1
V gene: TRBV6-1
clone size: NA

CDR3 DNA: TGTGCCATCAGTGATCGAGCGGGGGGTACCGGGGAGCTGTTTTTT
CDR3 protein: CAISDRAGGTGELFF
J gene: TRBJ2-2
D gene: TRBD2
V gene: TRBV10-3
clone size: NA

CDR3 DNA: TGTGCCAGCAGCGTACGGCCTAGCGGGGGGAACACCGGGGAGCTGTTTTTT
CDR3 protein: CASSVRPSGGNTGELFF
J gene: TRBJ2-2
D gene: TRBD2
V gene: TRBV11-2
clone size: medium-sized

CDR3 DNA: TGCAGCGTTGAAGATCGGGGAGGACAGGGGGCAGATACGCAGTATTTT
CDR3 protein: CSVEDRGGQGADTQYF
J gene: TRBJ2-3
D gene: TRBD1
V gene: TRBV29-1
clone size: NA

CDR3 DNA: TGTGCCAGCTCACCGGGACAGGGGCCTAACTATGGCTACACCTTC
CDR3 protein: CASSPGQGPNYGYTF
J gene: TRBJ1-2
D gene: TRBD1
V gene: TRBV18
clone size: NA

CDR3 DNA: TGTGCCAGTAAAAATAGCGGACCCTCCTACAATGAGCAGTTCTTC
CDR3 protein: CASKNSGPSYNEQFF
J gene: TRBJ2-1
D gene: NA
V gene: TRBV19
clone size: NA

CDR3 DNA: TGTGCCAGCAGGGGGACGGCGGTAAACTACGAGCAGTACTTC
CDR3 protein: CASRGTAVNYEQYF
J gene: TRBJ2-7
D gene: NA
V gene: TRBV5-5
clone size: NA

CDR3 DNA: TGTGCCAGCAGTGATTTGGGAGGTCAGCCCCAGCATTTT
CDR3 protein: CASSDLGGQPQHF
J gene: TRBJ1-5
D gene: NA
V gene: TRBV6-1
clone size: NA

CDR3 DNA: TGTGCCAGCAGCGTAGATCCTAGGGGGCGCTGGGAGACCCAGTACTTC
CDR3 protein: CASSVDPRGRWETQYF
J gene: TRBJ2-5
D gene: TRBD1
V gene: TRBV9
clone size: NA